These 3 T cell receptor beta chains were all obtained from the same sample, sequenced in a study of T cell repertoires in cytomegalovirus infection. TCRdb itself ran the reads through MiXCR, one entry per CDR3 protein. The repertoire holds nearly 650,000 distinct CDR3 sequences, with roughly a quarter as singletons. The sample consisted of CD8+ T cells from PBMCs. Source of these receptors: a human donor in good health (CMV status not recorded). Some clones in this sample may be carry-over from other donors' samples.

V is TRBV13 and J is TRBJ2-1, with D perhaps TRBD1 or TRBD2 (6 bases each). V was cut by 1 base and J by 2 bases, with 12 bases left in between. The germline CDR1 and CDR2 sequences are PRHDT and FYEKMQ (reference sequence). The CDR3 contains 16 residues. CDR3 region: CASSLEPGEAYNEQFF. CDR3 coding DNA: TGTGCCAGCAGCTTAGAGCCAGGGGAGGCCTACAATGAGCAGTTCTTC.

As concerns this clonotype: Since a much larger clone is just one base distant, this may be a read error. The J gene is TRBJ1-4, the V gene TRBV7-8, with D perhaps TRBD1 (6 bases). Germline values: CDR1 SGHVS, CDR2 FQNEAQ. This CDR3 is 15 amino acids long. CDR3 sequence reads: CASRPTGDTNEKPFF. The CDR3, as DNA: TGTGCCAGCAGGCCGACAGGTGATACTAATGAAAAACCGTTTTTT.

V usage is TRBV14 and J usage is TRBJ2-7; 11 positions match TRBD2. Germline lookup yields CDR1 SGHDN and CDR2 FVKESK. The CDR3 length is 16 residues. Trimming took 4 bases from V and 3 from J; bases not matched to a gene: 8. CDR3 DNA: TGTGCCAGCAGCCTCCGACTAGCGGGGCCCGACTACGAGCAGTACTTC. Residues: CASSLRLAGPDYEQYF.